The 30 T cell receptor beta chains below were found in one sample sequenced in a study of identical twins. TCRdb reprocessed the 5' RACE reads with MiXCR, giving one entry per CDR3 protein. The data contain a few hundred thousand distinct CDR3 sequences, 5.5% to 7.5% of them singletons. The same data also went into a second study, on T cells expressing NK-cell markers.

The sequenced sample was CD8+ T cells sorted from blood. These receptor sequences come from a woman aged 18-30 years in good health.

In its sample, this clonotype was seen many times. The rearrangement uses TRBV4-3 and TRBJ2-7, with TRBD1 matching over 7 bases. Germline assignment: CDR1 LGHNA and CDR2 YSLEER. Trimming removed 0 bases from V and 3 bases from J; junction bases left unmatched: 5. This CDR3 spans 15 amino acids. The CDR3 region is CASSQDRAGGYEQYF. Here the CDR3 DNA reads TGCGCCAGCAGCCAAGATAGGGCAGGGGGCTACGAGCAGTACTTC.

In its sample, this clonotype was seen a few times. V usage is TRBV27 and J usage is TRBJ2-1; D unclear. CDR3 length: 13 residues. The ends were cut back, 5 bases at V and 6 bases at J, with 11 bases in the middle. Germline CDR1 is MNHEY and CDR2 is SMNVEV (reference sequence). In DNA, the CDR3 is TGTGCCAGCAGTCCCGCTGATGCCAATGAGCAGTTCTTC. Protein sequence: CASSPADANEQFF.

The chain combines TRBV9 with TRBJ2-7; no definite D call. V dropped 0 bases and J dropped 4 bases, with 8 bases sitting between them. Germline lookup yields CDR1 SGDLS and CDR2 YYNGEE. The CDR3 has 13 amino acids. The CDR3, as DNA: TGTGCCAGCAGCGTAGAGGGATCGTACGAGCAGTACTTC. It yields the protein CASSVEGSYEQYF.

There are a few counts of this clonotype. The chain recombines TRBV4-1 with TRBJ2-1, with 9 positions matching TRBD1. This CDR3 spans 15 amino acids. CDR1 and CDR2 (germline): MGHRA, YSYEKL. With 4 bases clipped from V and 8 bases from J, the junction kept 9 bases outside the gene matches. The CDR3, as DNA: TGCGCCAGCAGCCCAGTCCGGGACAGGGTGTATGAGCAGTTCTTC. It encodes CASSPVRDRVYEQFF.

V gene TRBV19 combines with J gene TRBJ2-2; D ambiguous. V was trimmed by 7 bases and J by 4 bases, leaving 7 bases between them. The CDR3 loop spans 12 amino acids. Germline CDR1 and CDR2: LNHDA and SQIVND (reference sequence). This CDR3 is CASNYGTGELFF. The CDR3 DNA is TGTGCCAGTAATTACGGCACCGGGGAGCTGTTTTTT.

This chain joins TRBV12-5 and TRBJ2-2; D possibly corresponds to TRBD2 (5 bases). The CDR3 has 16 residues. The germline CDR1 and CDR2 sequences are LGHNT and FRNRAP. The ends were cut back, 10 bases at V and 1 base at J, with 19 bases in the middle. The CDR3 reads CATGGWQEKNTGELFF. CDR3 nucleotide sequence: TGTGCTACCGGAGGATGGCAGGAAAAGAACACCGGGGAGCTGTTTTTT.

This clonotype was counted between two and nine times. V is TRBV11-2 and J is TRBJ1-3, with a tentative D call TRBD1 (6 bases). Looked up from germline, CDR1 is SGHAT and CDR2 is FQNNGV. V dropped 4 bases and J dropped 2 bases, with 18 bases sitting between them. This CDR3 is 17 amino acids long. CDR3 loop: CASSYPRQEWTGNTIYF. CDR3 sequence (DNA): TGTGCCAGCAGCTACCCCCGACAGGAATGGACTGGAAACACCATATATTTT.

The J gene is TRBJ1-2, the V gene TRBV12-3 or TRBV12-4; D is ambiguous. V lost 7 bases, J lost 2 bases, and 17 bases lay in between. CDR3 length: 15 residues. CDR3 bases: TGTGCCAGCACCTCACTCTTAGGCGGGAACTATGGCTACACCTTC. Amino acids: CASTSLLGGNYGYTF.

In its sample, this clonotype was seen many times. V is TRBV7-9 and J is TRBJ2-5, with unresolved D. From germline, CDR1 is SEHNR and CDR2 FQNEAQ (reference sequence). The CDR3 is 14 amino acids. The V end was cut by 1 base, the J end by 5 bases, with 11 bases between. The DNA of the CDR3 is TGTGCCAGCAGCTTAGAGGTGCTGGGGGAGACCCAGTACTTC. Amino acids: CASSLEVLGETQYF. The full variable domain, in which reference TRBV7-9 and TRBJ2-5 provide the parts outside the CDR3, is DTGVSQNPRHKITKRGQNVTFRCDPISEHNRLYWYRQTLGQGPEFLTYFQNEAQLEKSRLLSDRFSAERPKGSFSTLEIQRTEQGDSAMYLCASSLEVLGETQYFGPGTRLLVL.

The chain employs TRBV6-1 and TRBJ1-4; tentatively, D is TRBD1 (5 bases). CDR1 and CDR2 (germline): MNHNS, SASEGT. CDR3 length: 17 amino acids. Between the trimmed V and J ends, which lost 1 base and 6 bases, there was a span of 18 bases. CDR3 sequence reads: CASSEGPLDNRYEKLFF. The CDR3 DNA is TGTGCCAGCAGTGAAGGTCCGTTGGACAATCGGTATGAAAAACTGTTTTTT.

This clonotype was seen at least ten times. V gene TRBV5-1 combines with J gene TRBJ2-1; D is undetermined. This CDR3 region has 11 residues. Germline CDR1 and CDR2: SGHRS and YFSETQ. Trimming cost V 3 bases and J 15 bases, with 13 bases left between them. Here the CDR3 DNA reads TGCGCCAGCAGCTCGGAACAAGTCCTGTTCTTC. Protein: CASSSEQVLFF.

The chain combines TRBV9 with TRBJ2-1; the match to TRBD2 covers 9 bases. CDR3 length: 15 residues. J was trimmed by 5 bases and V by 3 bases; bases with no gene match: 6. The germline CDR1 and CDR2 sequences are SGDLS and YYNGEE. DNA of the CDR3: TGTGCCAGCAGCGGGCGGGGGGGAATAAACAATGAGCAGTTCTTC. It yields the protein CASSGRGGINNEQFF.

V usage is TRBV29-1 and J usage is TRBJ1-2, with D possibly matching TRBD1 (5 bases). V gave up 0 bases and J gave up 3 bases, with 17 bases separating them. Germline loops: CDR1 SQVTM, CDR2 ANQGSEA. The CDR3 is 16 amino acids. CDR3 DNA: TGCAGCGTTGAAGATATTAAGGACATACTAGACTATGGCTACACCTTC. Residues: CSVEDIKDILDYGYTF.

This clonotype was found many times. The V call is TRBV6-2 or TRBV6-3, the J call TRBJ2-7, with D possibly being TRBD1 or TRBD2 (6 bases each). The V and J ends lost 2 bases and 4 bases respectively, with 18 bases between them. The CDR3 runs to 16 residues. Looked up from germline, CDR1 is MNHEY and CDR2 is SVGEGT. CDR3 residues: CASSYRGPKWWYEQYF. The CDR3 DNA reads TGTGCCAGCAGTTACCGGGGGCCCAAGTGGTGGTACGAGCAGTACTTC.

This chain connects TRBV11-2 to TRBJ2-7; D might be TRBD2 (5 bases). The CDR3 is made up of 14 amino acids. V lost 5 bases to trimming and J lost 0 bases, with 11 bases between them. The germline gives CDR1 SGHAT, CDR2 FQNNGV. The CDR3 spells CASSPIRGSYEQYF. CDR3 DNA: TGTGCCAGCAGCCCGATCCGGGGCTCCTACGAGCAGTACTTC.

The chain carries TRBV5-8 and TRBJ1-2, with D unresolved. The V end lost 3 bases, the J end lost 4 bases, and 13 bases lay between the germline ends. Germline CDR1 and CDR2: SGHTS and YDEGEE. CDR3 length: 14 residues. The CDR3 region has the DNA TGTGCCAGCAGCTACCCGGGTGCCCGCTATGGCTACACCTTC. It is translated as CASSYPGARYGYTF.

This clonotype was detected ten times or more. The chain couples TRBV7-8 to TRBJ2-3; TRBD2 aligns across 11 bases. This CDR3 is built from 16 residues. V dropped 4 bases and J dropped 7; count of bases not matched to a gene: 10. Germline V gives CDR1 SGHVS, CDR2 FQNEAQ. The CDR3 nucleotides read TGTGCCAGCAGCTCCGCCGCTAGCGGGGGGTGGAATACGCAGTATTTT. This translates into CASSSAASGGWNTQYF. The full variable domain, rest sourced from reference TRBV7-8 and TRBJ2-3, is GAGVSQSPRYKVAKRGQDVALRCDPISGHVSLFWYQQALGQGPEFLTYFQNEAQLDKSGLPSDRFFAERPEGSVSTLKIQRTQQEDSAVYLCASSSAASGGWNTQYFGPGTRLTVL.

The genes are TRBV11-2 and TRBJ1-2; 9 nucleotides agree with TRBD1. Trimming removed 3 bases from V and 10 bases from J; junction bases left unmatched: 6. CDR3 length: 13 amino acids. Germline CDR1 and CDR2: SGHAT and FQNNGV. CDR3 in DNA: TGTGCCAGCAGCTTGGGACAGGGTCTAGACTACACCTTC. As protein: CASSLGQGLDYTF.

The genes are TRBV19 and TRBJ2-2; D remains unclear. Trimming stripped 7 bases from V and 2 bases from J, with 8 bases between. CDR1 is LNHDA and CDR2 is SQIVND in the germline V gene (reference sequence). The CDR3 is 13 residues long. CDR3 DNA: TGTGCCAGTACGGACCTTAACACCGGGGAGCTGTTTTTT. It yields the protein CASTDLNTGELFF.

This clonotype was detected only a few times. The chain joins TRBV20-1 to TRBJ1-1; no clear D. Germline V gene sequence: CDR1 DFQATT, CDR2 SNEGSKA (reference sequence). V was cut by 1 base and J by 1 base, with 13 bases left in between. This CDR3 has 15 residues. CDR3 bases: TGCAGTGCTAGAGTCCTGGGCTCAGCGAACACTGAAGCTTTCTTT. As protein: CSARVLGSANTEAFF.

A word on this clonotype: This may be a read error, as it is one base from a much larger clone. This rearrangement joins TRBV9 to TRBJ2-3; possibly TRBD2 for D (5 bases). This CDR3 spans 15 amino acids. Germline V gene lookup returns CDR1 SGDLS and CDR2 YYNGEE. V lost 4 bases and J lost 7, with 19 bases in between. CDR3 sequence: CASSPGRDSTNTQYF. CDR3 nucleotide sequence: TGTGCCAGCAGCCCGGGCCGGGATTCTACAAATACGCAGTATTTT.

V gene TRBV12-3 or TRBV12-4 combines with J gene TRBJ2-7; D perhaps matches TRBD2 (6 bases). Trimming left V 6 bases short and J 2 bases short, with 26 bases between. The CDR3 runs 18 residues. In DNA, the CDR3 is TGTGCCAGCAGCCCCGAGGCGGGCCAGGGACTGATAACCTACGAGCAGTACTTC. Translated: CASSPEAGQGLITYEQYF.

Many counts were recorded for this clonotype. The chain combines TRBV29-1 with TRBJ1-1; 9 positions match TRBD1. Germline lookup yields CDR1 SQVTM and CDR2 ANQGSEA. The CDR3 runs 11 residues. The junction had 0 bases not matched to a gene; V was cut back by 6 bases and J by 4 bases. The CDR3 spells CSVDRGTEAFF. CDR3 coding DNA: TGCAGCGTGGACAGGGGCACTGAAGCTTTCTTT. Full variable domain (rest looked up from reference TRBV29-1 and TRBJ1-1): SAVISQKPSRDICQRGTSLTIQCQVDSQVTMMFWYRQQPGQSLTLIATANQGSEATYESGFVIDKFPISRPNLTFSTLTVSNMSPEDSSIYLCSVDRGTEAFFGQGTRLTVV.

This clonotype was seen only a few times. The CDR3 region is CASSDRGATEAFF. CDR3 bases: TGCGCCAGCAGTGACAGGGGGGCAACTGAAGCTTTCTTT. The gene calls are TRBV5-1 and TRBJ1-1; TRBD1 aligns across 9 bases. This CDR3 has 13 amino acids. V was pared by 5 bases and J by 5 bases, with 4 bases of the junction left unmatched. Germline CDR1 and CDR2: SGHRS and YFSETQ.

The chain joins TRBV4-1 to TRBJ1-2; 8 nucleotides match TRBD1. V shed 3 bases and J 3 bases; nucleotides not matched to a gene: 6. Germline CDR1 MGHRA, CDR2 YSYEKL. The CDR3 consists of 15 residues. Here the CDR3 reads CASSHFPGQDYGYTF. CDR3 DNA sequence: TGCGCCAGCAGCCATTTTCCGGGACAGGACTATGGCTACACCTTC.

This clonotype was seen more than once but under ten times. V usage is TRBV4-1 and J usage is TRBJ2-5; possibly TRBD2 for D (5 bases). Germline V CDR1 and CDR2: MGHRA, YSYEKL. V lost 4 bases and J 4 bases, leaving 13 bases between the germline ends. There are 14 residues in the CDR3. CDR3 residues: CASSPRSGRETQYF. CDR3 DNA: TGCGCCAGCAGCCCGCGGTCGGGGAGAGAGACCCAGTACTTC.

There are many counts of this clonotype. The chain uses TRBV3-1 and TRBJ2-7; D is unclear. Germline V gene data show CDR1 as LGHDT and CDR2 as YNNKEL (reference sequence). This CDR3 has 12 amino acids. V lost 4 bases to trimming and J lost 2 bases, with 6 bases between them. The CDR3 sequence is CASSPNTYEQYF. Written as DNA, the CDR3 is TGTGCCAGCAGCCCCAATACCTACGAGCAGTACTTC.

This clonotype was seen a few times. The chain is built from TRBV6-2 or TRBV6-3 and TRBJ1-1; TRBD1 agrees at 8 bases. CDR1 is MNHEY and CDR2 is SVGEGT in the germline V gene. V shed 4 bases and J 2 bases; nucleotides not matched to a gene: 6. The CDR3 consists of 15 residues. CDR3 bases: TGTGCCAGCAGTTCCCCGGACAGGGTTAACACTGAAGCTTTCTTT. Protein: CASSSPDRVNTEAFF.

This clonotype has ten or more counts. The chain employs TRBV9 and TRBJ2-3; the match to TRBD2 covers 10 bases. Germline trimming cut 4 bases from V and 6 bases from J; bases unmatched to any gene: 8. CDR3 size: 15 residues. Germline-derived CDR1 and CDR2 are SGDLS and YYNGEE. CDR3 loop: CASSFQREGPDTQYF. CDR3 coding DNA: TGTGCCAGCAGCTTCCAGCGGGAGGGCCCGGATACGCAGTATTTT. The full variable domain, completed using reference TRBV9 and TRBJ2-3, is DSGVTQTPKHLITATGQRVTLRCSPRSGDLSVYWYQQSLDQGLQFLIQYYNGEERAKGNILERFSAQQFPDLHSELNLSSLELGDSALYFCASSFQREGPDTQYFGPGTRLTVL.

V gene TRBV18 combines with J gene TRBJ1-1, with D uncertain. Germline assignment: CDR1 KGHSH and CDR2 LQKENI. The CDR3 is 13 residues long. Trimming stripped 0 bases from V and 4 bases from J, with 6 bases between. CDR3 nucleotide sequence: TGTGCCAGCTCACCACCGACTGGCACTGAAGCTTTCTTT. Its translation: CASSPPTGTEAFF.